The 15 T cell receptor beta chains given below trace back to one sample, sequenced in a study of control samples from healthy donors and cancer patients. Data came from immunoSEQ multiplex PCR; TCRdb stores just in-frame clones and leaves some out. The sample records about 110,000 clones, roughly 88% being singletons. The sequenced sample was PBMCs. These receptors were obtained from a woman aged 55 to 70 with lung cancer.

The J gene is TRBJ2-7, the V gene TRBV7-2, with D perhaps matching TRBD1 (5 bases). Germline loops: CDR1 SGHTA, CDR2 FQGNSA. Trimming stripped 4 bases from V and 0 bases from J, with 10 bases between. CDR3 size: 14 residues. CDR3: CASSSVDSSYEQYF. The DNA of the CDR3 is TGTGCCAGCAGCTCCGTCGACAGCTCCTACGAGCAGTACTTC.

The V and J genes are TRBV3-1 (or the pseudogene TRBV3-2) and TRBJ1-2; 7 bases align to TRBD1. The junction had 5 bases not matched to a gene; V was cut back by 0 bases and J by 4 bases. In germline, CDR1 is LGHDT, CDR2 YNNKEL (reference sequence). CDR3 length: 15 amino acids. Here the CDR3 reads CASSQDTGTAYGYTF. In DNA form, the CDR3 reads TGTGCCAGCAGCCAAGACACAGGGACAGCCTATGGCTACACCTTC.

The V gene is TRBV7-2, the J gene TRBJ1-5; 7 bases agree with TRBD1. The CDR3 loop spans 15 amino acids. Trimming cost V 3 bases and J 6 bases; bases outside gene matches: 8. CDR1 and CDR2 from the germline V gene are SGHTA and FQGNSA. CDR3 in DNA: TGTGCCAGCAGCTTCTACAGGGGCGTTAGTCAGCCCCAGCATTTT. Encoded protein: CASSFYRGVSQPQHF. Using reference TRBV7-2 and TRBJ1-5 for the parts outside the CDR3, the full variable domain is GAGVSQSPSNKVTEKGKDVELRCDPISGHTALYWYRQSLGQGLEFLIYFQGNSAPDKSGLPSDRFSAERTGGSVSTLTIQRTQQEDSAVYLCASSFYRGVSQPQHFGDGTRLSIL.

The CDR3 DNA follows: TGCGCCAGCAGTGAGAGGTACGAGCAGTACTTC. It specifies CASSERYEQYF. The chain recombines TRBV10-2 with TRBJ2-7, with unresolved D. Germline V lookup: CDR1 WSHSY, CDR2 SAAADI. The length of the CDR3 is 11 residues. V was trimmed by 2 bases and J by 4 bases, leaving 3 bases between them.

This clone has just one count. This rearrangement joins TRBV29-1 to TRBJ2-3; 7 bases are a match to TRBD1. The CDR3 has 16 residues. Trimming at V came to 4 bases and at J to 4 bases, leaving 14 bases not matched to a gene. The germline gives CDR1 SQVTM, CDR2 ANQGSEA. CDR3 nucleotide sequence: TGCAGCGTTGCCGGACAGGACCTTTCTCGGGCAGATACGCAGTATTTT. It encodes CSVAGQDLSRADTQYF.

The chain is built from TRBV10-3 and TRBJ1-1, with D possibly being TRBD1 (6 bases). The V gene lost 2 bases and the J gene lost 1 base, with 8 bases spanning the gap. Germline values: CDR1 ENHRY, CDR2 SYGVKD. This CDR3 is 14 amino acids long. The DNA of the CDR3 is TGTGCCATCAGTGAGGCGGGACAGAACACTGAAGCTTTCTTT. It codes for CAISEAGQNTEAFF.

The rearrangement links TRBV3-1 (or the pseudogene TRBV3-2) to TRBJ1-4; D gene uncertain. Germline V gene lookup returns CDR1 LGHDT and CDR2 YNNKEL (reference sequence). V was pared by 5 bases and J by 0 bases, with 16 bases between. This CDR3 contains 17 residues. The CDR3 sequence: CASSGDGVSPTNEKLFF. CDR3 bases: TGTGCCAGCAGCGGGGATGGGGTATCACCAACTAATGAAAAACTGTTTTTT.

The J gene is TRBJ2-7, the V gene TRBV4-1, with 8 nucleotides matching TRBD2. The germline V gene has CDR1 MGHRA and CDR2 YSYEKL. This CDR3 region has 16 residues. Trimming took 3 bases from V and 3 from J; bases not matched to a gene: 10. As DNA, the CDR3 is TGCGCCAGCAGCCACCTCGGGTCGGGACTAGGCTACGAGCAGTACTTC. This sequence encodes CASSHLGSGLGYEQYF.

The CDR3 DNA sequence: TGTGCCAGCAGCCCCAGGGACCCGGCCTCTGGAAACACCATATATTTT. The encoded protein is CASSPRDPASGNTIYF. The chain combines TRBV7-8 with TRBJ1-3, with D possibly TRBD1 on 5 matching bases. The germline CDR1 and CDR2 sequences are SGHVS and FQNEAQ. The CDR3 totals 16 residues. The V end lost 5 bases, the J end lost 0 bases, and 14 bases lay between the germline ends.

As to this clone: At one of its ends the junction is not consistent with the germline gene, which may arise from a read error. The chain has TRBV9 and TRBJ2-2; the D gene is possibly TRBD2 (7 bases). From germline, CDR1 is SGDLS and CDR2 YYNGEE. The CDR3 extends over 18 amino acids. The CDR3 is CARSVGGGGPWSTGELFF. The CDR3 region has the DNA TGTGCCCGCAGCGTAGGAGGGGGGGGGCCCTGGTCCACCGGGGAGCTGTTTTTT.

In this sample, this clone turned up once. The rearrangement links TRBV5-6 to TRBJ2-3; 9 bases are shared with TRBD2. Trimming removed 3 bases from V and 5 bases from J; junction bases left unmatched: 19. Germline-derived CDR1 and CDR2 are SGHDT and YYEEEE. The CDR3 is made up of 19 amino acids. CDR3 in amino acids: CASSWGVNSGRLGRDTQYF. CDR3 nucleotide sequence: TGTGCCAGCAGCTGGGGGGTAAATAGCGGGAGACTCGGCAGAGATACGCAGTATTTT.

This clone was found once. The V call is TRBV7-9, the J call TRBJ2-7; 8 nucleotides match TRBD1. There are 14 residues in the CDR3. Germline loops: CDR1 SEHNR, CDR2 FQNEAQ (reference sequence). J gave up 5 bases and V 4 bases, and 7 bases lay outside the gene matches. The CDR3 DNA reads TGTGCCAGCAGCTCGGGACAGGCACCTAACGAGCAGTACTTC. Residues: CASSSGQAPNEQYF. Full variable domain (outside the CDR3, taken from reference TRBV7-9 and TRBJ2-7): DTGVSQNPRHKITKRGQNVTFRCDPISEHNRLYWYRQTLGQGPEFLTYFQNEAQLEKSRLLSDRFSAERPKGSFSTLEIQRTEQGDSAMYLCASSSGQAPNEQYFGPGTRLTVT.

DNA of the CDR3: TGTGCCAGCAGCCAATCCCAACTCACTGAAGCTTTCTTT. Protein product: CASSQSQLTEAFF. The gene calls are TRBV14 and TRBJ1-1; D not certain. V was trimmed by 2 bases and J by 4 bases, leaving 8 bases between them. The length of the CDR3 is 13 residues. The germline V gene has CDR1 SGHDN and CDR2 FVKESK.

This chain links TRBV24-1 with TRBJ2-1, with 9 bases lining up with TRBD2. The CDR3 runs to 18 residues. V shed 5 bases and J 6 bases; nucleotides not matched to a gene: 16. Germline V CDR1 and CDR2: KGHDR, SFDVKD. The CDR3 coding sequence is TGTGCCACCAGTGCTAAGTTCATAGCGGGGGTACCTTCCAATGAGCAGTTCTTC. It codes for CATSAKFIAGVPSNEQFF.

The chain carries TRBV6-5 and TRBJ1-5; 7 bases map to TRBD1. The CDR3 sequence is 15 residues long. From germline, CDR1 is MNHEY and CDR2 SVGAGI. After removal of 5 bases from V and 5 bases from J, the junction contained 9 bases not matched to a gene. This CDR3 is CASSRFGQGDQPQHF. CDR3 coding DNA: TGTGCCAGCAGTAGGTTTGGGCAGGGGGATCAGCCCCAGCATTTT.